This record covers a single T cell receptor (beta chain). This record belongs to a study of OX40 agonist ivuxolimab in advanced cancers. With 0 bases clipped from V and 4 bases from J, the junction kept 4 bases outside the gene matches. The germline V gene has CDR1 MDHEN and CDR2 SYDVKM. The CDR3 sequence is 16 residues long. Produced via immunoSEQ multiplex PCR; TCRdb's table is partial and in-frame only. The table has tens of thousands of clones, approximately 85% seen once. The origin of this receptor is an adult with an advanced solid tumor such as melanoma, head and neck, liver or kidney cancer. Sequencing used CD4+ or CD8+ T cells sorted from blood, obtained in a trial of the OX40 agonist ivuxolimab. This chain uses TRBV28 with TRBJ2-3, with TRBD2 matching 10 bases. CDR3 sequence: CASSLWGGTSADTQYF. CDR3 nucleotides: TGTGCCAGCAGTTTATGGGGGGGGACTAGCGCAGATACGCAGTATTTT. The variable domain in full, with the rest retrieved from reference TRBV28 and TRBJ2-3, is DVKVTQSSRYLVKRTGEKVFLECVQDMDHENMFWYRQDPGLGLRLIYFSYDVKMKEKGDIPEGYSVSREKKERFSLILESASTNQTSMYLCASSLWGGTSADTQYFGPGTRLTVL.